The 20 T cell receptor beta chains given below trace back to one sample, sequenced in a study of blood T cell repertoires in COVID-19. Assay: immunoSEQ multiplex PCR; the TCRdb copy retains only in-frame clones and omits some. The sample shows approximately 130,000 clones, around 81% of them seen only once. Sequencing input: peripheral blood. These receptors were obtained from a human donor in a cohort sampled during active COVID-19.

V usage is TRBV10-2 and J usage is TRBJ2-5; a possible D gene is TRBD2 (7 bases). This CDR3 region has 13 residues. V lost 6 bases, J lost 4 bases, and 12 bases lay in between. CDR1 WSHSY and CDR2 SAAADI come from the germline V gene. The DNA of the CDR3 is TGCGCCAGCAGCGGGGGGCGTGGAGAGACCCAGTACTTC. Translated: CASSGGRGETQYF.

The chain recombines TRBV6-1 with TRBJ2-7, with TRBD1 identical over 7 bases. V was pared by 1 base and J by 7 bases, with 10 bases of the junction left unmatched. The germline gives CDR1 MNHNS, CDR2 SASEGT. The CDR3 has 15 residues. CDR3 nucleotides: TGTGCCAGCAGTGAAGTGCCGACAGGGCTCGGGGAGCAGTACTTC. Residues: CASSEVPTGLGEQYF.

The chain joins TRBV30 to TRBJ1-5, with D perhaps matching TRBD1 (6 bases). Deletions cut 0 bases from V and 3 bases from J, with 18 bases between. The germline V gene encodes CDR1 GTSNPN and CDR2 SVGIG (reference sequence). This CDR3 comprises 17 residues. The CDR3 DNA reads as TGTGCCTGGAGTGTAGGGGGTCCCAACAGGTTCAATCAGCCCCAGCATTTT. This sequence encodes CAWSVGGPNRFNQPQHF.

This rearrangement joins TRBV5-4 to TRBJ1-1; D possibly corresponds to TRBD1 (5 bases). The CDR3 spans 15 residues. Trimming removed 2 bases at V and 6 bases at J, with 17 bases between. The germline CDR1 and CDR2 sequences are SGHNT and YYREEE (reference sequence). The CDR3 sequence is CASSFWVRDTSEAFF. For the CDR3, the DNA is TGTGCCAGCAGCTTTTGGGTCAGGGATACCTCTGAAGCTTTCTTT.

The genes are TRBV27 and TRBJ1-1; tentatively, D is TRBD1 (6 bases). CDR3 length equals 14 residues. V lost 3 bases to trimming and J lost 3 bases, with 11 bases between them. Germline CDR1 MNHEY, CDR2 SMNVEV (reference sequence). As DNA, the CDR3 is TGTGCCAGCAGTTTTGGACAGTACGACACTGAAGCTTTCTTT. Encoded protein: CASSFGQYDTEAFF.

This clone has just one count. The chain carries TRBV5-1 and TRBJ1-1, with TRBD1 identical over 7 bases. This CDR3 spans 14 amino acids. The germline V gene has CDR1 SGHRS and CDR2 YFSETQ. J was trimmed by 5 bases and V by 2 bases; bases with no gene match: 6. CDR3 bases: TGCGCCAGCAGCTTTGGTTCAGGGGGTACTGAAGCTTTCTTT. Protein: CASSFGSGGTEAFF.

V is TRBV7-8 and J is TRBJ2-2; D gene ambiguous. Germline values: CDR1 SGHVS, CDR2 FQNEAQ. The V gene lost 4 bases and the J gene lost 6 bases, with 12 bases spanning the gap. The CDR3 is 14 amino acids. The CDR3 protein is CASSYTTSSGELFF. The CDR3 DNA sequence: TGTGCCAGCAGCTACACTACCTCTTCCGGGGAGCTGTTTTTT.

The gene calls are TRBV6-5 and TRBJ1-6; D gene ambiguous. This CDR3 contains 15 residues. V was pared by 5 bases and J by 7 bases, with 15 bases between. From germline, CDR1 is MNHEY and CDR2 SVGAGI. The CDR3 sequence is CASSTSQGGNSPLHF. CDR3 DNA sequence: TGTGCCAGCAGTACATCACAAGGAGGGAATTCACCCCTCCACTTT.

V and J are TRBV5-4 and TRBJ1-1, with 8 bases that match TRBD1. Trimming cost V 4 bases and J 0 bases; bases outside gene matches: 2. The CDR3 loop spans 14 amino acids. Germline lookup yields CDR1 SGHNT and CDR2 YYREEE (reference sequence). The CDR3 loop reads CASSLGQVNTEAFF. In nucleotides, the CDR3 is TGTGCCAGCAGCCTGGGACAGGTGAACACTGAAGCTTTCTTT.

At least ten counts were recorded for this clone. The rearrangement joins TRBV6-6 to TRBJ2-7, with 8 bases matching TRBD1. CDR3 length: 14 residues. Germline loops: CDR1 MNHNY, CDR2 SVGAGI (reference sequence). J lost 2 bases, V lost 6 bases, and 6 bases had no gene match. CDR3 DNA sequence: TGTGCCAGCAGCACCGGACAGGGAACCTACGAGCAGTACTTC. Amino acid sequence: CASSTGQGTYEQYF.

This sequence joins TRBV12-3 or TRBV12-4 and TRBJ2-7, with a possible D match to TRBD1 (6 bases). This CDR3 contains 12 residues. The germline V and J ends were trimmed by 4 bases and 4 bases, with 8 bases remaining between them. The CDR3 sequence is CASSWTVYEQYF. As DNA, the CDR3 is TGTGCCAGCAGTTGGACAGTATACGAGCAGTACTTC.

In this sample, this clone turned up once. Here the CDR3 DNA reads TGTGCCAGCAGTTTCCTCCGGGAGGGGTCGCAGACCCAGTACTTC. It codes for CASSFLREGSQTQYF. This chain joins TRBV27 and TRBJ2-5; 8 nucleotides align to TRBD2. J lost 6 bases, V lost 3 bases, and 9 bases had no gene match. The CDR3 contains 15 residues. Germline V lookup: CDR1 MNHEY, CDR2 SMNVEV (reference sequence).

V is TRBV11-3 and J is TRBJ2-1, with TRBD2 identical over 15 bases. Trimming took 5 bases from V and 14 from J; bases not matched to a gene: 7. CDR1 is SGHNT, CDR2 YENEEA, per germline. The CDR3 sequence is 14 residues long. The CDR3 spells CASSAGLAGGRKFF. The DNA for the CDR3 is TGTGCCAGCAGCGCGGGACTAGCGGGGGGAAGGAAGTTCTTC.

J is TRBJ1-3 and V is TRBV10-2; no clear D gene. CDR1 is WSHSY and CDR2 is SAAADI in the germline V gene. V was cut by 4 bases and J by 0 bases, with 10 bases left in between. This CDR3 is built from 15 residues. The CDR3 DNA reads as TGCGCCAGCAGTGGACTCTCGGACTCTGGAAACACCATATATTTT. Translation gives CASSGLSDSGNTIYF.

The V gene is TRBV7-9, the J gene TRBJ1-6; D remains ambiguous. Trimming pared 1 base from V and 8 bases from J, leaving 6 bases between. This CDR3 has 13 amino acids. Germline values: CDR1 SEHNR, CDR2 FQNEAQ (reference sequence). The CDR3 reads CASSLDGYSPLHF. In DNA form, the CDR3 reads TGTGCCAGCAGCTTAGATGGCTATTCACCCCTCCACTTT.

This clone was picked up one time. The gene calls are TRBV7-9 and TRBJ2-5, with D tentatively TRBD1 (6 bases). Germline values: CDR1 SEHNR, CDR2 FQNEAQ (reference sequence). The CDR3 runs to 14 residues. V was clipped by 5 bases and J by 2 bases, with 12 bases between them. Here the CDR3 DNA reads TGTGCCAGCAGCGCGGACAGAGATCAAGAGACCCAGTACTTC. It is translated as CASSADRDQETQYF. The full variable domain, rest sourced from reference TRBV7-9 and TRBJ2-5, is DTGVSQNPRHKITKRGQNVTFRCDPISEHNRLYWYRQTLGQGPEFLTYFQNEAQLEKSRLLSDRFSAERPKGSFSTLEIQRTEQGDSAMYLCASSADRDQETQYFGPGTRLLVL.

The gene calls are TRBV19 and TRBJ1-2; D possibly corresponds to TRBD1 (5 bases). The CDR3 covers 16 residues. Between the trimmed V and J ends, which lost 5 bases and 2 bases, there was a span of 18 bases. Germline V lookup: CDR1 LNHDA, CDR2 SQIVND (reference sequence). The CDR3 protein is CASSPDSARVNYGYTF. The DNA for the CDR3 is TGTGCCAGTAGTCCAGATTCGGCCAGGGTCAACTATGGCTACACCTTC.

The J gene is TRBJ2-3, the V gene TRBV9, with D possibly being TRBD2 (8 bases). V lost 3 bases, J lost 2 bases, and 25 bases lay in between. The CDR3 loop spans 19 amino acids. Germline CDR1 and CDR2: SGDLS and YYNGEE. The CDR3 here is CASSARGGQIAGNTDTQYF. CDR3 bases: TGTGCCAGCAGCGCCCGGGGGGGACAGATCGCGGGGAACACAGATACGCAGTATTTT.

The sample holds a few counts of this clone. This chain uses TRBV30 with TRBJ1-1; D is possibly TRBD1 (6 bases). CDR3 length equals 13 residues. Germline V gene sequence: CDR1 GTSNPN, CDR2 SVGIG (reference sequence). V was pared by 0 bases and J by 7 bases, with 12 bases between. In nucleotides, the CDR3 is TGTGCCTGGAGTGTACAGGGATCCTATGAAGCTTTCTTT. It encodes CAWSVQGSYEAFF.

This clone was detected a few times. The chain has TRBV7-9 and TRBJ1-2; 8 positions agree with TRBD1. This CDR3 spans 13 amino acids. CDR1 is SEHNR, CDR2 FQNEAQ, per germline (reference sequence). With 5 bases clipped from V and 6 bases from J, the junction kept 5 bases outside the gene matches. Here the CDR3 reads CASSPTGEHGYTF. The CDR3 DNA follows: TGTGCCAGCAGCCCGACAGGGGAGCATGGCTACACCTTC.